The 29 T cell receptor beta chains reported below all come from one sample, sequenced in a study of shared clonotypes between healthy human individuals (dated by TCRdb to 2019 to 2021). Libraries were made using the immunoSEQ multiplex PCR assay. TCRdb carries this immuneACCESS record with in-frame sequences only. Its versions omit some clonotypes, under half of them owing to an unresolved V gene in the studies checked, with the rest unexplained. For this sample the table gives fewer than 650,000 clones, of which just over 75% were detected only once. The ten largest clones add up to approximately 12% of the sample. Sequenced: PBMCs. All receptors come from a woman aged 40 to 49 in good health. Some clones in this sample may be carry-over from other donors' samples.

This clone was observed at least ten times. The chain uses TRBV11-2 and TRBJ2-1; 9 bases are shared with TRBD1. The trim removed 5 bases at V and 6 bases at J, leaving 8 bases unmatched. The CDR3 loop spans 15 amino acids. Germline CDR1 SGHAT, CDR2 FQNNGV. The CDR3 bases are TGTGCCAGCAGCGTGACAGGGGGGATTCGCAATGAGCAGTTCTTC. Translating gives CASSVTGGIRNEQFF.

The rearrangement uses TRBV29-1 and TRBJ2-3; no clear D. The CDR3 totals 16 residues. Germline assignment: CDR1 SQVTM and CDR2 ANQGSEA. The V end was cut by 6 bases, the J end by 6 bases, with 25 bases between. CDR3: CSVLFTKSVARDTQYF. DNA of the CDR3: TGCAGCGTGCTTTTTACTAAGTCAGTGGCAAGGGATACGCAGTATTTT.

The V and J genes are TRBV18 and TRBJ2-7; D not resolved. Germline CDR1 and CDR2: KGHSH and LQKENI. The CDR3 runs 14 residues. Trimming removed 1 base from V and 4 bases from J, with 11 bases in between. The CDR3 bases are TGTGCCAGCTCACCACGCAGACAAGGGTACGAGCAGTACTTC. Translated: CASSPRRQGYEQYF.

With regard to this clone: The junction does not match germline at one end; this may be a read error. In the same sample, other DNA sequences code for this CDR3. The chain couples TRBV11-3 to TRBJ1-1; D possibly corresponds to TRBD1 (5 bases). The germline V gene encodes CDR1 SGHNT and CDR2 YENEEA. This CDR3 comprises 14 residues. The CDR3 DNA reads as TGTGCTAGCAGCCGGGACGGGAGGAACACTGAAGCTTTCTTT. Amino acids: CASSRDGRNTEAFF.

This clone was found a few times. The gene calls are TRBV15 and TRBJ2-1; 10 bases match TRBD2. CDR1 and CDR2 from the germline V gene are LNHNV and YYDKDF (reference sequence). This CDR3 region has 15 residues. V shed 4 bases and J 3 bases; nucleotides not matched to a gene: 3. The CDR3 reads CATSIGTSDYNEQFF. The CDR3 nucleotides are TGTGCCACCAGCATAGGGACTAGCGACTACAATGAGCAGTTCTTC.

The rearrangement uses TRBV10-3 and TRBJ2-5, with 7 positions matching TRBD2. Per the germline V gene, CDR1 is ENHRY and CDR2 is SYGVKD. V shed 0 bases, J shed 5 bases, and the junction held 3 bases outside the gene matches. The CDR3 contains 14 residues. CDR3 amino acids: CAISESTSTETQYF. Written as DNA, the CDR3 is TGTGCCATCAGTGAGTCGACTAGCACGGAGACCCAGTACTTC.

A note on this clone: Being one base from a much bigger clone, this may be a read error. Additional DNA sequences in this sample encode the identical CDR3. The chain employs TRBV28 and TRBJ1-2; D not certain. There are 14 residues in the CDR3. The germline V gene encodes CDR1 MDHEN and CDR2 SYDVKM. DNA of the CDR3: TGTGCCAGCAACTGGGCGGCACTTAACTACGGCTACACCTTC. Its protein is CASNWAALNYGYTF.

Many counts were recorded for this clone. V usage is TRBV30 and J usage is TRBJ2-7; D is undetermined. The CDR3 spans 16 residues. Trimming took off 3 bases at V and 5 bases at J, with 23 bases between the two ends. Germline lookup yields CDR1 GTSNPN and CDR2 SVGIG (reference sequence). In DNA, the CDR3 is TGTGCCTGGAGGGGTGTTGACCGCGGCGGCGGTGACGAGCAGTACTTC. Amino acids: CAWRGVDRGGGDEQYF.

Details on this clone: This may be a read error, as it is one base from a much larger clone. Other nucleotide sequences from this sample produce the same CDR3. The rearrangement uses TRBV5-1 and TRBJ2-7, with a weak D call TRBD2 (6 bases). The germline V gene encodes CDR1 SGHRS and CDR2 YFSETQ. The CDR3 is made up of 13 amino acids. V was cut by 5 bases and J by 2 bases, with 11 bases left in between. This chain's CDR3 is CASSSGLTYEQYF. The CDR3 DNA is TGCGCCAGCAGTTCGGGACTCACCTACGAGCAGTACTTC.

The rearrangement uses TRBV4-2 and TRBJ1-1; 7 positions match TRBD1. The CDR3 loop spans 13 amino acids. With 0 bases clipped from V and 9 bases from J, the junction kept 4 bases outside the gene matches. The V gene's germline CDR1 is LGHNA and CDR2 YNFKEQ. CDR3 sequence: CASSQERDRKAFF. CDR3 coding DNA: TGTGCCAGCAGCCAAGAAAGGGACAGAAAAGCTTTCTTT.

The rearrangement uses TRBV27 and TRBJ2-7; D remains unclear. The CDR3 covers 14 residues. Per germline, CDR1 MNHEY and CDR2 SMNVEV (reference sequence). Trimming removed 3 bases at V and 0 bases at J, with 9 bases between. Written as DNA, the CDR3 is TGTGCCAGCAGTTTCCGGCCGGGCTCCTACGAGCAGTACTTC. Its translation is CASSFRPGSYEQYF.

CDR3 in amino acids: CASSPKHGTPYGYTF. CDR3 bases: TGTGCCAGCAGCCCCAAACACGGGACACCCTATGGCTACACCTTC. The rearrangement links TRBV7-3 to TRBJ1-2; D may be TRBD1 (6 bases). The V and J ends lost 5 bases and 4 bases respectively, with 17 bases between them. The CDR3 totals 15 residues. Germline V gene data show CDR1 as SGHTA and CDR2 as FQGTGA.

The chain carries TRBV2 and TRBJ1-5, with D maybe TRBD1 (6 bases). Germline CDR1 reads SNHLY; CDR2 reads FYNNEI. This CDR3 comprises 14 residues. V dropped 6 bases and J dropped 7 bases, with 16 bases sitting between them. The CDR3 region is CASSVQGLAQPQHF. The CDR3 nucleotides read TGTGCCAGCAGCGTACAGGGTTTGGCGCAGCCCCAGCATTTT.

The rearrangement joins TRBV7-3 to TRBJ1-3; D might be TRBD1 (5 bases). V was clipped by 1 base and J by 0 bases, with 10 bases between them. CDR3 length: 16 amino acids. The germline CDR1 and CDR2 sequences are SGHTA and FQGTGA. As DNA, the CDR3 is TGTGCCAGCAGCTTAAATCCAGGGAGCTCTGGAAACACCATATATTTT. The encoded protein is CASSLNPGSSGNTIYF.

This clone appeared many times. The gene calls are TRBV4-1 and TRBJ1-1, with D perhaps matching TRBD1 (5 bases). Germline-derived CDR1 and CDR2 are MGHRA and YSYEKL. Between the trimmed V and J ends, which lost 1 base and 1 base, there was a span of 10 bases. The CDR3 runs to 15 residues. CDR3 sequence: CASSQGLTGNTEAFF. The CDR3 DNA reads TGCGCCAGCAGCCAAGGCCTTACAGGGAACACTGAAGCTTTCTTT.

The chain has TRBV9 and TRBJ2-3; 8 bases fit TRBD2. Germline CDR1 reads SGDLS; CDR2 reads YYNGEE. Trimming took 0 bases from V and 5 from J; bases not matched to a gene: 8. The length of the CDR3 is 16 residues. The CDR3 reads CASSVALGLAGDTQYF. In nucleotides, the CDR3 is TGTGCCAGCAGCGTAGCCCTCGGGCTAGCGGGAGATACGCAGTATTTT. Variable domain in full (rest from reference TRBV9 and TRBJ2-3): DSGVTQTPKHLITATGQRVTLRCSPRSGDLSVYWYQQSLDQGLQFLIQYYNGEERAKGNILERFSAQQFPDLHSELNLSSLELGDSALYFCASSVALGLAGDTQYFGPGTRLTVL.

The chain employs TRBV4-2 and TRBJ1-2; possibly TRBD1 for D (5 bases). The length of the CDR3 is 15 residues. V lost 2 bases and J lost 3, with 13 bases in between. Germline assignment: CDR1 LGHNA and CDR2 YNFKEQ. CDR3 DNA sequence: TGTGCCAGCAGCCAACCGACAGCGCCAGACTATGGCTACACCTTC. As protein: CASSQPTAPDYGYTF.

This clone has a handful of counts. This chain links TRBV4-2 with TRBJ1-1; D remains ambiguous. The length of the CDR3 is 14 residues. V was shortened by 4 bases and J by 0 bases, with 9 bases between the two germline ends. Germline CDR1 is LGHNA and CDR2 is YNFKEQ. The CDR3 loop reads CASSLTAVNTEAFF. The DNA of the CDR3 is TGTGCCAGCAGCCTAACAGCGGTGAACACTGAAGCTTTCTTT.

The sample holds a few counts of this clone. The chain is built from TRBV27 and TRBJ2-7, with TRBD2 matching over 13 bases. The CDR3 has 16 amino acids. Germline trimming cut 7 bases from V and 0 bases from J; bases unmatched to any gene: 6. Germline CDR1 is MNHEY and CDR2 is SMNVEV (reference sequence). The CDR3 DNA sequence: TGTGCCAGCACAGGGACTAGCGGGATTAGCTCCTACGAGCAGTACTTC. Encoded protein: CASTGTSGISSYEQYF.

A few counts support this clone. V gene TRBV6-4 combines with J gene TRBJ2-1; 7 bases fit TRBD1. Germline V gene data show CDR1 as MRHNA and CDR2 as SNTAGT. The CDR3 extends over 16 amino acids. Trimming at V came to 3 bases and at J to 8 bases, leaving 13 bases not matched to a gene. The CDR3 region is CASSESGIDRAYEQFF. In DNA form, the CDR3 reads TGTGCCAGCAGTGAATCGGGTATCGACAGGGCATATGAGCAGTTCTTC.

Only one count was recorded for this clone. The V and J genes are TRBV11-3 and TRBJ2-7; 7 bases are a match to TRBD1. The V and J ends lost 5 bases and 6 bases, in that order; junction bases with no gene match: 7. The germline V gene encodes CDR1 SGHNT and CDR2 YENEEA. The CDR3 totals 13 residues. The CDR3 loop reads CASSPDRVGEQYF. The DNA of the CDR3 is TGTGCCAGCAGCCCCGACAGGGTCGGCGAGCAGTACTTC. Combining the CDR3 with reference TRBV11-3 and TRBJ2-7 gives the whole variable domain EAGVVQSPRYKIIEKKQPVAFWCNPISGHNTLYWYLQNLGQGPELLIRYENEEAVDDSQLPKDRFSAERLKGVDSTLKIQPAELGDSAVYLCASSPDRVGEQYFGPGTRLTVT.

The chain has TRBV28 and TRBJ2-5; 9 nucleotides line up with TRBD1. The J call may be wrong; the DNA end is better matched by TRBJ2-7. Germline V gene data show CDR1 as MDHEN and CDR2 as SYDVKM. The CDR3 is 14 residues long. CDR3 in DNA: TGTGCCAGCAGTGGGACAGGGCATCACTACGAGCAGTACTTC. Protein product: CASSGTGHHYEQYF.

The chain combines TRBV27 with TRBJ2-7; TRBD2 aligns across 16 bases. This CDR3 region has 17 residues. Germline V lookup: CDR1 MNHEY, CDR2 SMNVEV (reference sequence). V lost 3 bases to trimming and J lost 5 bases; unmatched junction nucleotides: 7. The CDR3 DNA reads TGTGCCAGCAGTTTGGGACTAGCGGGAGGGCAAACCCACGAGCAGTACTTC. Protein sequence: CASSLGLAGGQTHEQYF.

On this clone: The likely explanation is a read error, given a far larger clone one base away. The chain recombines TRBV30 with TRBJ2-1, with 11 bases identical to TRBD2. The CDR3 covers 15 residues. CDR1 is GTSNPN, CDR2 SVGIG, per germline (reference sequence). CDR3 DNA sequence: TGTACCTGGAGTGGGACTAGCGGACCACAGAATGAGCAGTTCTTC. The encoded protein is CTWSGTSGPQNEQFF.

CDR3 residues: CATSRDLTSGIYNEQFF. The CDR3 DNA reads as TGTGCCACCAGCAGAGATCTAACTAGCGGGATTTACAATGAGCAGTTCTTC. This chain joins TRBV15 and TRBJ2-1; 10 nucleotides agree with TRBD2. Per germline, CDR1 LNHNV and CDR2 YYDKDF (reference sequence). V trimming: 0 bases; J trimming: 4 bases; junction bases outside the gene matches: 6. The CDR3 consists of 17 residues.

In nucleotides, the CDR3 is TGCGCCAGCACCCGAGGAGGGAGCACAGATACGCAGTATTTT. Its protein product is CASTRGGSTDTQYF. The chain links TRBV5-1 to TRBJ2-3; D perhaps matches TRBD2 (6 bases). V was trimmed by 6 bases and J by 0 bases, leaving 11 bases between them. This CDR3 has 14 residues. CDR1 is SGHRS and CDR2 is YFSETQ in the germline V gene. Complete variable domain (other parts from reference TRBV5-1 and TRBJ2-3): KAGVTQTPRYLIKTRGQQVTLSCSPISGHRSVSWYQQTPGQGLQFLFEYFSETQRNKGNFPGRFSGRQFSNSRSEMNVSTLELGDSALYLCASTRGGSTDTQYFGPGTRLTVL.

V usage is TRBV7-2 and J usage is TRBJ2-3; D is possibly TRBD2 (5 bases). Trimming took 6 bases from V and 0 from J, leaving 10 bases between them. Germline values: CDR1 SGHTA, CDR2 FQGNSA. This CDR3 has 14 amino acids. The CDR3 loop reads CASRSRTSTDTQYF. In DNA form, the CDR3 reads TGTGCCAGCAGGTCCCGGACTAGCACAGATACGCAGTATTTT.

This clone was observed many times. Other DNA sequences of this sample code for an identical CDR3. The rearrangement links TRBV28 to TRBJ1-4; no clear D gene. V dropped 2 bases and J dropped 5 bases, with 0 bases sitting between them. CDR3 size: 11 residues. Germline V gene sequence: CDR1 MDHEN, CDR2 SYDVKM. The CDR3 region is CASSLNEKLFF. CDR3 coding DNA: TGTGCCAGCAGTTTAAATGAAAAACTGTTTTTT.

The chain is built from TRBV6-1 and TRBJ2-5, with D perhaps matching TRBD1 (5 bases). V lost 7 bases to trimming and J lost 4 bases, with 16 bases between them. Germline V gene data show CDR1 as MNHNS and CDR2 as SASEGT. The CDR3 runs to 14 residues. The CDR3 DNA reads TGTGCCAGCACTACGACAGAGAACTTAGAGACCCAGTACTTC. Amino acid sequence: CASTTTENLETQYF.